The T cell receptor beta chain under discussion was sequenced for a study of blood T cell repertoires in COVID-19. Whole-study context: Sites in the United States, Italy and Spain provided acute and convalescent COVID-19 samples. In each case, the material was cDNA or gDNA derived from T cells, B-cell-depleted T cells, or PBMCs.

Per the original data handling: Using reference gene primer amplification, nucleated cell counts were estimated. The assay was immunoSEQ multiplex PCR, and TCRdb's table has in-frame clones only and misses some. That table is the source of V, J and clone size, and D and trimming were worked out from the DNA. Of about 270,000 clones in the sample, nearly 85% were seen once. The V and J ends lost 8 bases and 4 bases, in that order; junction bases with no gene match: 8. Germline CDR1 SGHNT, CDR2 YENEEA. CDR3 size: 15 residues. The receptor's source is a human donor in a cohort sampled during active COVID-19. Sequencing was performed on peripheral blood. The rearrangement links TRBV11-3 to TRBJ2-1; 10 nucleotides line up with TRBD1. The CDR3: CASGDGTGAYNEQFF. For the CDR3, the DNA is TGTGCCAGCGGTGACGGGACAGGGGCTTACAATGAGCAGTTCTTC.